These T cell receptor beta chains were read from a single sample in a study of graft-versus-host responses after intestinal transplantation. TCRdb's table, derived via immunoSEQ multiplex PCR, lists solely in-frame clones and lacks some. The sample records some 76,000 clones, around 86% being singletons. No antigen has been assigned to these receptors. Here the sequenced sample was unstimulated CD8+ T cells sorted from spleen or lymph node cells, taken before transplant. Receptors were obtained from a human donor who was the organ donor for an intestinal transplant. Both conserved end residues are part of each CDR3. The D gene is left open where the match is weak. Size is stated for part of the rows, as once, few or many counts, or as a class when the clone is expanded.

clone_size: -; d_call: TRBD1; j_call: TRBJ2-1; v_call: TRBV28; cdr3_nt: TGTGCCAGCAGGCCGCATCAGGGGGCGAAGGAGAATGAGCAGTTCTTC; cdr3_aa: CASRPHQGAKENEQFF
clone_size: -; d_call: TRBD1; j_call: TRBJ1-1; v_call: TRBV11-1; cdr3_nt: TGTGCCAGCAGCCTTAGGATCGGGACAGGCAGTGGGAACACTGAAGCTTTCTTT; cdr3_aa: CASSLRIGTGSGNTEAFF
clone_size: -; d_call: -; j_call: TRBJ2-1; v_call: TRBV28; cdr3_nt: TGTGCCAGCAGGGGCAGGGGCGTTCATGAGCAGTTCTTC; cdr3_aa: CASRGRGVHEQFF
clone_size: -; d_call: -; j_call: TRBJ2-7; v_call: TRBV5-6; cdr3_nt: TGTGCCAGCAGCTTGGGACAGAGCGCCTACGAGCAGTACTTC; cdr3_aa: CASSLGQSAYEQYF
clone_size: -; d_call: TRBD1; j_call: TRBJ1-1; v_call: TRBV5-6; cdr3_nt: TGTGCCAGCACATTGACAGGGTTATCGTGGGCTGAAGCTTTCTTT; cdr3_aa: CASTLTGLSWAEAFF
clone_size: -; d_call: -; j_call: TRBJ2-7; v_call: TRBV14; cdr3_nt: TGTGCCAGCAGCCAAGGAATAGGAGCGGAGCAGTACTTC; cdr3_aa: CASSQGIGAEQYF
clone_size: -; d_call: TRBD1; j_call: TRBJ2-7; v_call: TRBV15; cdr3_nt: TGTGCCACCAGCTCCCCCTCACCGGGACAGGGGACCTACGAGCAGTACTTC; cdr3_aa: CATSSPSPGQGTYEQYF
clone_size: -; d_call: TRBD1; j_call: TRBJ2-5; v_call: TRBV7-6; cdr3_nt: TGTGCCAGCAGCTTCGGGACAGGGGGGGAAGAGACCCAGTACTTC; cdr3_aa: CASSFGTGGEETQYF
clone_size: -; d_call: -; j_call: TRBJ2-5; v_call: TRBV19; cdr3_nt: TGTGCCAGTAGTATGGGGCTGGGTATGGAGACCCAGTACTTC; cdr3_aa: CASSMGLGMETQYF
clone_size: -; d_call: TRBD1; j_call: TRBJ1-2; v_call: TRBV28; cdr3_nt: TGTGCCAGCAGTCTCCGGACAGGGGCTGGCTACACCTTC; cdr3_aa: CASSLRTGAGYTF
clone_size: once; d_call: -; j_call: TRBJ2-5; v_call: TRBV2; cdr3_nt: TGTGCCAGCAGTGATAATAAGGGGTTGGGGGAGACCCAGTACTTC; cdr3_aa: CASSDNKGLGETQYF
clone_size: -; d_call: TRBD2; j_call: TRBJ2-7; v_call: TRBV4-1; cdr3_nt: TGCGCCAGCAGCCCTAAGCAGCGGGGTTCCTACGAGCAGTACTTC; cdr3_aa: CASSPKQRGSYEQYF
clone_size: few; d_call: -; j_call: TRBJ2-1; v_call: TRBV7-9; cdr3_nt: TGTGCCAGCAGGGTGGTGATGGGTGGCTACAATGAGCAGTTCTTC; cdr3_aa: CASRVVMGGYNEQFF
clone_size: -; d_call: -; j_call: TRBJ2-1; v_call: TRBV27; cdr3_nt: TGTGCCAGCAGTTTACCGGGACCATTATACAATGAGCAGTTCTTC; cdr3_aa: CASSLPGPLYNEQFF
clone_size: -; d_call: -; j_call: TRBJ1-4; v_call: TRBV9; cdr3_nt: TGTGCCAGCAGCGTAGATTCCGGGGGCCCTACTAATGAAAAACTGTTTTTT; cdr3_aa: CASSVDSGGPTNEKLFF
clone_size: -; d_call: -; j_call: TRBJ1-2; v_call: TRBV9; cdr3_nt: TGTGCCAGCAGCCCCAACAACTATGGCTACACCTTC; cdr3_aa: CASSPNNYGYTF
clone_size: -; d_call: -; j_call: TRBJ1-1; v_call: TRBV5-1; cdr3_nt: TGCGCCAGCAGCTTTAAGCGAGACACTGAAGCTTTCTTT; cdr3_aa: CASSFKRDTEAFF
clone_size: -; d_call: -; j_call: TRBJ1-1; v_call: TRBV27; cdr3_nt: TGTGCCAGCAGGAACATGAACACTGAAGCTTTCTTT; cdr3_aa: CASRNMNTEAFF
clone_size: -; d_call: TRBD1; j_call: TRBJ2-1; v_call: TRBV10-1; cdr3_nt: TGCGCCAGCAGTGAGTATTGGGACAGGGAAGCATACAATGAGCAGTTCTTC; cdr3_aa: CASSEYWDREAYNEQFF
clone_size: -; d_call: TRBD1; j_call: TRBJ2-7; v_call: TRBV5-1; cdr3_nt: TGCGCCAGCAGCTGGGACAGCGCCTACGAGCAGTACTTC; cdr3_aa: CASSWDSAYEQYF
clone_size: -; d_call: -; j_call: TRBJ1-4; v_call: TRBV6-5; cdr3_nt: TGTGCCAGCAGTTACGGGGGTGGGGGCGGTGAAAAACTGTTTTTT; cdr3_aa: CASSYGGGGGEKLFF